This T cell receptor beta chain was retrieved from a study of cytomegalovirus exposure and HLA in healthy donors. Notes on the study in general: It is likely that the observed cluster of highly shared sequence variants was a sequencing artifact.

With V trimmed by 3 bases and J by 5 bases, 7 bases remained unmatched. Germline V gives CDR1 LNHNV, CDR2 YYDKDF (reference sequence). CDR3 length: 16 residues. The PCR was carried out with 60 Vbeta primers and 13 Jbeta primers. Clones were read by immunoSEQ multiplex PCR, and TCRdb kept only the in-frame ones, dropping some. Seen here are around 80,000 clones, roughly 70% observed once, and the top ten hold about 9.1%. Concerning this clone itself: Antigen: not known.

The sequence was obtained from a man aged 35-49 years in good health and CMV-seropositive. The rearrangement links TRBV15 to TRBJ2-3; 11 bases align to TRBD2. Sequencing was done on a sample of PBMCs. Here the CDR3 reads CATSRGLAVYVDTQYF. The CDR3 DNA follows: TGTGCCACCAGCAGGGGACTAGCGGTATATGTAGATACGCAGTATTTT.